This record concerns one TCR beta chain sequence. The CDR3 totals 17 residues. Trimming removed 2 bases from V and 0 bases from J; junction bases left unmatched: 7. Germline loops: CDR1 SGHNT, CDR2 YYREEE (reference sequence). The data were taken from a study of shared clonotypes between healthy human individuals. Sequenced by immunoSEQ multiplex PCR; TCRdb stores in-frame clones only, minus some. Among millions of clones, 93% were seen once, and the ten largest hold around 0.4%. The clonotype originates from a man between 18 and 29 years old in good health. Some clones in this sample may be carry-over from other donors' samples. V is TRBV5-4 and J is TRBJ1-5; 8 positions match TRBD1. The material sequenced was naive CD4+ T cells from PBMCs. Subset of the sample: CD45RA+ positively selected. CDR3: CASSFQTGADSNQPQHF. CDR3 bases: TGTGCCAGCAGCTTTCAGACAGGGGCCGATAGCAATCAGCCCCAGCATTTT. Based on the CDR3 plus reference TRBV5-4 and TRBJ1-5, the full variable domain is ETGVTQSPTHLIKTRGQQVTLRCSSQSGHNTVSWYQQALGQGPQFIFQYYREEENGRGNFPPRFSGLQFPNYSSELNVNALELDDSALYLCASSFQTGADSNQPQHFGDGTRLSIL.